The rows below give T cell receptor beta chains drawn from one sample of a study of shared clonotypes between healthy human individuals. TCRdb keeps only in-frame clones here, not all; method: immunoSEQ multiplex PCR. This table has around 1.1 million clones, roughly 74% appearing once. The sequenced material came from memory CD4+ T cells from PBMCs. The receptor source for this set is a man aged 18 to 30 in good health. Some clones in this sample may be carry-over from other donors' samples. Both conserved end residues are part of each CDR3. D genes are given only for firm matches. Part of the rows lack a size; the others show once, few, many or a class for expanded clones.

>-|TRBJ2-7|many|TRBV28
TGTGCCAGCAGTTTACTAATCTCCCCCACCGGCGGGTTTCAATTCTACGAGCAGTACTTC
CASSLLISPTGGFQFYEQYF
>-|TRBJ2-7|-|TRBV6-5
TGTGCCAGCAGTTACGGATCATTACAGGGTTCCGAGCAGTACTTC
CASSYGSLQGSEQYF
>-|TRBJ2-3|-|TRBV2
TGTGCCAGCAGTGGCCGCGGCACAGATACGCAGTATTTT
CASSGRGTDTQYF
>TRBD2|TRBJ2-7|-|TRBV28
TGTGCCAGCAGTTTAAGATCCCCGAGCGGGAGAACCCCCTACGAGCAGTACTTC
CASSLRSPSGRTPYEQYF
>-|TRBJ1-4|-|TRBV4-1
TGCGCCAGCAGCCGGGGTAATGAAAAACTGTTTTTT
CASSRGNEKLFF
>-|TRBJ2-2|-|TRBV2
TGTGCCAGCAGTGAAGCGGGGGGCTCCGGGGAGCTGTTTTTT
CASSEAGGSGELFF
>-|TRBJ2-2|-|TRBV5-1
TGCGCCAGCAGCTTGCGATCGGGGTTCTCGGGATTATCCGGGGAGCTGTTTTTT
CASSLRSGFSGLSGELFF
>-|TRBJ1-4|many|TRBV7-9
TGTGCCAGCAGCTTTTCAGAGCTACCCACTGAAAAACTGTTTTTT
CASSFSELPTEKLFF
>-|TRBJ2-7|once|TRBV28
TGTGCCAGCAGTTACTACACCTACGAGCAGTACTTC
CASSYYTYEQYF
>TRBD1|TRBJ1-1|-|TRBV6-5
TGTACCAGCAGTGCGTACAGGGGAAACACTGAAGCTTTCTTT
CTSSAYRGNTEAFF
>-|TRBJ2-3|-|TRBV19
TGTGCCAGTAGTATCGGGGCGGGCGTCGCCCTCACAGATACGCAGTATTTT
CASSIGAGVALTDTQYF
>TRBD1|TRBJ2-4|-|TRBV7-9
TGTGCCAGCAGCTTCGATCAGGGGGCAGGAAGCATTCAGTACTTC
CASSFDQGAGSIQYF
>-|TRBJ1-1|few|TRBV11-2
TGTGCCAGCAGCTTTGACAGGAACACTGAAGCTTTCTTT
CASSFDRNTEAFF
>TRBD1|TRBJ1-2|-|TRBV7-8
TGTGCCAGCAGCTCCCGGACAGGGGTGGCCTATGGCTACACCTTC
CASSSRTGVAYGYTF
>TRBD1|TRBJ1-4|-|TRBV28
TGTGCCAGCAGGGGAGGGGGCAATGAAAAACTGTTTTTT
CASRGGGNEKLFF
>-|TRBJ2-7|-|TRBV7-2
TGTGCCAGCAGCTTATCCCCTTCAATCTACGAGCAGTACTTC
CASSLSPSIYEQYF
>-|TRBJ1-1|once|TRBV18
TGTGCCAGCTCACCACCGGGAATAAGGACGGGACAAAGAGCTTTCTTT
CASSPPGIRTGQRAFF
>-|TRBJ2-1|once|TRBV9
TGTGCCAGCAGCGTAGCAGGACATCAAGGAAATGAGCAGTTCTTC
CASSVAGHQGNEQFF
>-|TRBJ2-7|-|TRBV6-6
TGTGCCAGCAGTTACCAGGACTACGAGCAGTACTTC
CASSYQDYEQYF
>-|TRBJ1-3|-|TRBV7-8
TGTGCCAGCAGCTTAGCTTTAGGCCCCAGCTCTGGAAACACCATATATTTT
CASSLALGPSSGNTIYF
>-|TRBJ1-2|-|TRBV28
TGTGCCAGCAGTTTATTTAATCAGGGGCAGACCCATGGCTACACCTTC
CASSLFNQGQTHGYTF
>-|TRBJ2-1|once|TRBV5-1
TGCGCCAGCAGCTTGGCAGCCTCGGGAGTATTCTACAATGAGCAGTTCTTC
CASSLAASGVFYNEQFF
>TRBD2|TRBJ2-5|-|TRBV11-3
TGTGCCAGCAGTGGGGGACTAGCGGAACAAGAGACCCAGTACTTC
CASSGGLAEQETQYF
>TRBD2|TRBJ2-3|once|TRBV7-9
TGTGCCAGCAGCCCGGCTAGCGGGAGAGCTGGCACAGATACGCAGTATTTT
CASSPASGRAGTDTQYF
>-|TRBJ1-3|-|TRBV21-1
TGTGCCAGCAGCAAAGGAAACAGGGTCCTACCCTGGGGAAACACCATATATTTT
CASSKGNRVLPWGNTIYF